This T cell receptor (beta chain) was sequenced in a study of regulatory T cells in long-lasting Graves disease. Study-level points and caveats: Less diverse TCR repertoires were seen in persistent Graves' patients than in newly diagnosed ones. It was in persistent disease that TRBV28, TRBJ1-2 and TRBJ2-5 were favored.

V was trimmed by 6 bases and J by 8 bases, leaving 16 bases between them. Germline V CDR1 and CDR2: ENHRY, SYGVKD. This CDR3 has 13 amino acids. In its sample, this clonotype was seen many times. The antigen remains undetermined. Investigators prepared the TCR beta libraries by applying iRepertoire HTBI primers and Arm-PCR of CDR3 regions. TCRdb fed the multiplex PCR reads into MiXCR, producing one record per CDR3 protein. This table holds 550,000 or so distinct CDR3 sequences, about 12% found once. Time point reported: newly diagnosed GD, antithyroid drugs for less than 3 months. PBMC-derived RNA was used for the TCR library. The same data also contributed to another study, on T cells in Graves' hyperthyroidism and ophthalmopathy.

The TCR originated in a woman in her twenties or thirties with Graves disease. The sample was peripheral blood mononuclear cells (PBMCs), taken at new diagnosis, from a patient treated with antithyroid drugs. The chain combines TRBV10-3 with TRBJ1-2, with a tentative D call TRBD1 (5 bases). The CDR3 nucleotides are TGTGCCATCAGAACTACCGGGACCCAGGGCTACACCTTC. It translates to CAIRTTGTQGYTF.